This is a list of T cell receptor beta chains from one sample in a study. MiXCR, run by TCRdb on the multiplex PCR reads, gives a single entry per CDR3 protein. The repertoire includes over a hundred distinct CDR3 sequences, roughly 25% of them detected once, and around 47% sits in the top ten. Sample: Tregs sorted from blood. All receptors come from a female donor with breast cancer. CDR3s include the opening cysteine and the closing phenylalanine or tryptophan. Fields, in order: V gene, clone size, D gene, J gene, CDR3 protein, CDR3 DNA. The D gene is left open where the match is weak. The size of a clone is reported for some rows only, either as once, few or many, or as a class for expanded clones.

TRBV12-3/TRBV12-4	hyperexpanded	TRBD1	TRBJ1-2	CASSLSGQQANYGYTF	TGTGCCAGCAGTTTATCGGGACAGCAAGCGAACTATGGCTACACCTTC
TRBV12-3/TRBV12-4	NA	TRBD1	TRBJ1-2	CASSSTGLGYTF	TGTGCCAGCAGTTCGACAGGGTTGGGCTACACCTTC
TRBV12-3/TRBV12-4	NA	TRBD1	TRBJ1-2	CASSPDRERGYTF	TGTGCCAGCAGTCCGGACAGGGAGAGAGGCTACACCTTC
TRBV12-3/TRBV12-4	few	TRBD1	TRBJ1-2	CASSRNGQVDGYTF	TGTGCCAGCAGCCGGAATGGACAGGTTGACGGCTACACCTTC
TRBV12-3/TRBV12-4	medium-sized	TRBD1	TRBJ1-2	CASSSDRERGYTF	TGTGCCAGCAGTTCTGACAGGGAGAGAGGCTACACCTTC
TRBV12-3/TRBV12-4	large	NA	TRBJ1-2	CASSLGRIGYTF	TGTGCCAGCAGTTTGGGGAGAATTGGCTACACCTTC
TRBV12-3/TRBV12-4	hyperexpanded	NA	TRBJ1-2	CASSPQGTAIGYTF	TGTGCCAGCAGTCCCCAGGGGACCGCTATAGGCTACACCTTC
TRBV12-3/TRBV12-4	few	NA	TRBJ1-2	CASSLWRDYGYTF	TGTGCCAGCAGTTTATGGAGGGACTATGGCTACACCTTC
TRBV12-3/TRBV12-4	many	TRBD1	TRBJ1-2	CASSGQVGYTF	TGTGCCAGCAGTGGACAGGTTGGCTACACCTTC
TRBV12-3/TRBV12-4	few	TRBD1	TRBJ1-2	CATWDRVSGYTF	TGTGCCACCTGGGACAGGGTTTCCGGCTACACCTTC
TRBV12-3/TRBV12-4	many	NA	TRBJ1-2	CASSPVANYGYTF	TGTGCCAGCAGTCCAGTGGCTAACTATGGCTACACCTTC
TRBV12-3/TRBV12-4	many	NA	TRBJ1-2	CASSPQGTDGYTF	TGTGCCAGCAGTCCCCAGGGGACCGATGGCTACACCTTC
TRBV12-3/TRBV12-4	NA	NA	TRBJ1-2	CASSLRKGSYGYTF	TGTGCCAGCAGTTTAAGAAAAGGGAGCTATGGCTACACCTTC
TRBV12-3/TRBV12-4	hyperexpanded	NA	TRBJ1-2	CASSTAALRGYTF	TGTGCCAGCAGCACCGCCGCTTTGAGGGGCTACACCTTC
TRBV12-3/TRBV12-4	NA	NA	TRBJ1-2	CASGSGAEYGYTF	TGTGCCAGCGGCTCAGGGGCAGAGTATGGCTACACCTTC
TRBV12-3/TRBV12-4	large	TRBD1	TRBJ1-2	CASRGTGMGSYTF	TGTGCCAGCAGAGGGACAGGGATGGGGAGCTACACCTTC
TRBV12-3/TRBV12-4	medium-sized	NA	TRBJ1-2	CASSGRRGYGYTF	TGTGCCAGCAGTGGACGAAGGGGTTATGGCTACACCTTC
TRBV12-3/TRBV12-4	NA	NA	TRBJ1-2	CASTLVGIRANYGYTF	TGTGCCAGCACCTTAGTGGGTATCCGAGCTAACTATGGCTACACCTTC
TRBV12-3/TRBV12-4	many	TRBD1	TRBJ1-2	CASSPSTTGLGYTF	TGTGCCAGCAGTCCATCAACGACAGGGCTCGGCTACACCTTC
TRBV12-3/TRBV12-4	many	TRBD1	TRBJ1-2	CASSRNGQGFYGYTF	TGTGCCAGCAGCCGGAATGGACAGGGATTCTATGGCTACACCTTC
TRBV12-3/TRBV12-4	medium-sized	NA	TRBJ1-2	CASSLRKEGYGYTF	TGTGCCAGCAGTTTAAGAAAGGAGGGCTATGGCTACACCTTC
TRBV12-3/TRBV12-4	hyperexpanded	NA	TRBJ1-2	CASSHSDYGYTF	TGTGCCAGCAGTCACTCAGACTATGGCTACACCTTC
TRBV12-3/TRBV12-4	medium-sized	TRBD1	TRBJ1-2	CASRGTGMGGYTF	TGTGCCAGCAGAGGGACAGGGATGGGTGGCTACACCTTC
TRBV12-3/TRBV12-4	NA	NA	TRBJ1-2	CASSLKMVEDSGNGYTF	TGTGCCAGCAGTTTAAAGATGGTTGAGGACAGTGGAAACGGCTACACCTTC
TRBV12-3/TRBV12-4	few	TRBD1	TRBJ1-2	CASTLMGQGGGYTF	TGTGCCAGCACCCTAATGGGACAGGGCGGCGGCTACACCTTC
TRBV12-3/TRBV12-4	NA	TRBD1	TRBJ1-2	CASSRGQGTAIGYTF	TGTGCCAGCAGCCGCGGACAGGGGACCGCTATAGGCTACACCTTC
TRBV12-3/TRBV12-4	NA	NA	TRBJ1-2	CASSLGRQYGYTF	TGTGCCAGCAGTTTAGGCCGACAGTATGGCTACACCTTC
TRBV12-3/TRBV12-4	NA	TRBD1	TRBJ1-2	CASSPGQALGYTF	TGTGCCAGCAGTCCAGGACAGGCACTTGGCTACACCTTC
TRBV12-3/TRBV12-4	NA	NA	TRBJ1-2	CASSLRGIGYTF	TGTGCCAGCAGTTTGAGGGGAATTGGCTACACCTTC
TRBV12-3/TRBV12-4	NA	NA	TRBJ1-2	CASSLVQAAYGYTF	TGTGCCAGCAGTTTAGTGCAGGCGGCATATGGCTACACCTTC
TRBV12-3/TRBV12-4	hyperexpanded	NA	TRBJ1-2	CASIRQGDPNYGYTF	TGTGCCAGCATTCGGCAGGGAGACCCTAACTATGGCTACACCTTC
TRBV12-5	hyperexpanded	NA	TRBJ1-2	CASGLNTGRYGYTF	TGTGCTAGTGGGTTAAACACAGGGAGATATGGCTACACCTTC
TRBV12-3/TRBV12-4	NA	NA	TRBJ1-2	CASSLRKWGYGYTF	TGTGCCAGCAGTTTAAGAAAGTGGGGCTATGGCTACACCTTC
TRBV12-3/TRBV12-4	hyperexpanded	NA	TRBJ1-2	CASRQGLNYGYTF	TGTGCCAGCAGACAGGGCCTCAACTATGGCTACACCTTC
TRBV12-3/TRBV12-4	few	NA	TRBJ1-2	CASSLDRVSGYTF	TGTGCCAGCAGTTTAGACAGGGTTTCCGGCTACACCTTC